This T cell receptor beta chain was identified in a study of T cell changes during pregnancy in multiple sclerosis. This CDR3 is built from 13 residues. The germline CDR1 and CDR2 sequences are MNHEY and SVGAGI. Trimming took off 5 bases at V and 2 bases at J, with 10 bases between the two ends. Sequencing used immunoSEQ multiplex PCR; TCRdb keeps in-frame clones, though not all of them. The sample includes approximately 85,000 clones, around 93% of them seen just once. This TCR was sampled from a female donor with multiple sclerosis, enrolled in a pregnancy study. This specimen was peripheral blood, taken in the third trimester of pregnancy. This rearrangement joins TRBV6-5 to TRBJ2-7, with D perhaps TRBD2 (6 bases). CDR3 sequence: CASSTSPPYEQYF. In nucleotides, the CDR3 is TGTGCCAGCAGTACTAGCCCCCCCTACGAGCAGTACTTC.